This T cell receptor beta chain was sequenced for a study of shared clonotypes between healthy human individuals. A few counts support this clone. This CDR3 comprises 12 residues. CDR1 and CDR2 (germline): MDHEN, SYDVKM. The germline V and J ends were trimmed by 5 bases and 3 bases, with 7 bases remaining between them. Naive-designated CD8 cells lacked CD45RO, were positively enriched for CCR7, and omitted terminally differentiated effector memory CD45RA+ cells. Only in-frame clones appear in the TCRdb table, and some are missing; sequencing was by immunoSEQ multiplex PCR. Of about 1.9 million clones listed, approximately 92% are singletons.

The sequenced material came from naive CD8+ T cells from PBMCs. The TCR comes from a man between 18 and 35 years old in good health. Some clones in this sample may be carry-over from other donors' samples. J is TRBJ1-1 and V is TRBV28; D remains ambiguous. The CDR3 loop is CASSPAYTEAFF. For the CDR3, the DNA is TGTGCCAGCAGTCCAGCGTACACTGAAGCTTTCTTT. The whole variable domain, remainder taken from reference TRBV28 and TRBJ1-1, is DVKVTQSSRYLVKRTGEKVFLECVQDMDHENMFWYRQDPGLGLRLIYFSYDVKMKEKGDIPEGYSVSREKKERFSLILESASTNQTSMYLCASSPAYTEAFFGQGTRLTVV.